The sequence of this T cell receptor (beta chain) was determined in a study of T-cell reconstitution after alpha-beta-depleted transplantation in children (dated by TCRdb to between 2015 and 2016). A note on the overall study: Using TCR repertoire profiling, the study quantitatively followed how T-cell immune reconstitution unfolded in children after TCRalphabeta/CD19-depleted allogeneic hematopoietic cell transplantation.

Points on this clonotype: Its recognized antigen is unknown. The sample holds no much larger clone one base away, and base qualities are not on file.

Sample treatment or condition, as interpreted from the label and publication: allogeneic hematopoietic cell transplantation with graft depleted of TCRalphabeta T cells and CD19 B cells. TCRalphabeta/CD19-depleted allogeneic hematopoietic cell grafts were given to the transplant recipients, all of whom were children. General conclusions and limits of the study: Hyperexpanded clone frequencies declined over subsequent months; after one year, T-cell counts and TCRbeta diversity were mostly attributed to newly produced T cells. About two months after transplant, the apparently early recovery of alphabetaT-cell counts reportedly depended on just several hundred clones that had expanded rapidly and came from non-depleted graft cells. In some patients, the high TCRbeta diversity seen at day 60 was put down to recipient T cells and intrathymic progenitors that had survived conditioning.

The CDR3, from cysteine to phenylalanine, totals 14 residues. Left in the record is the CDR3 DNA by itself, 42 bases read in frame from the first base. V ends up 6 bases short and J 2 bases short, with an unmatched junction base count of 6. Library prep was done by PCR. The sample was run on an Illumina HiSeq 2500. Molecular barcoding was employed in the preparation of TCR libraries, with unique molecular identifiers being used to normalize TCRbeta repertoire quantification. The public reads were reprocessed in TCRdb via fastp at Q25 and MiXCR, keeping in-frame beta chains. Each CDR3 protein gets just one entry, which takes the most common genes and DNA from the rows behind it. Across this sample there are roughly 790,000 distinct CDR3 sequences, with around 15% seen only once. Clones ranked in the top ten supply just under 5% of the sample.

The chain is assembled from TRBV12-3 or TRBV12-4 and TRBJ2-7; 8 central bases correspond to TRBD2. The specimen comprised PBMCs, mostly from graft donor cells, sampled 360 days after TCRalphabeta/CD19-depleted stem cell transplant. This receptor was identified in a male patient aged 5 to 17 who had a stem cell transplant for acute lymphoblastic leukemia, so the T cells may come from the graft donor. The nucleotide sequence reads TGTGCCAGCAGATTTGGACTAGCTCCCTACGAGCAGTACTTC. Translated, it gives CASRFGLAPYEQYF.